The 5 T cell receptor beta chains given below trace back to one sample, sequenced in a study of human T cells and chemical hapten exposure. TCRdb re-analysed the RACE reads in MiXCR, keeping a single row per CDR3 protein. The sample includes around 70,000 distinct CDR3 sequences, roughly 6.6% seen only once; the top ten take around 3.4%. Time point described: healthy volunteer bleed at 6 weeks. It was from unfractionated whole blood that total RNA was extracted. The sequenced sample was whole blood. Every receptor here comes from a female donor in good health. Some clones in this sample may be carry-over from other donors' samples.

The chain carries TRBV5-1 and TRBJ1-6; TRBD1 matches at 7 bases. The length of the CDR3 is 16 residues. Germline V lookup: CDR1 SGHRS, CDR2 YFSETQ. The V and J ends lost 3 bases and 4 bases, in that order; junction bases with no gene match: 7. The chain's CDR3 is CASSYQGDTYNSPLHF. CDR3 in DNA: TGCGCCAGCAGCTACCAGGGGGACACATATAATTCACCCCTCCACTTT.

This clonotype occurred many times. The CDR3 DNA is TGCAGTGCTTATTCTCCGGGACAGAACTTGGGCTACACCTTC. This codes for CSAYSPGQNLGYTF. The chain carries TRBV20-1 and TRBJ1-2; TRBD1 matches at 7 bases. Trimming removed 5 bases from V and 8 bases from J; junction bases left unmatched: 14. In germline, CDR1 is DFQATT, CDR2 SNEGSKA (reference sequence). There are 14 residues in the CDR3.

This clonotype was observed many times. The rearrangement links TRBV5-1 to TRBJ2-5; D possibly corresponds to TRBD1 (6 bases). V dropped 2 bases and J dropped 1 base, with 12 bases sitting between them. The CDR3 consists of 15 residues. Germline CDR1 and CDR2: SGHRS and YFSETQ. The DNA for the CDR3 is TGCGCCAGCAGCTTAGGTTACAGGGTCCAAGAGACCCAGTACTTC. Translating gives CASSLGYRVQETQYF.

The sample holds a few counts of this clonotype. V is TRBV7-8 and J is TRBJ2-7; a weak D match, TRBD1 (5 bases). The CDR3 has 15 residues. Germline values: CDR1 SGHVS, CDR2 FQNEAQ. Trimming stripped 2 bases from V and 2 bases from J, with 13 bases between. CDR3 sequence (DNA): TGTGCCAGCAGCTTACTGCCTCAGGGAACCTACGAGCAGTACTTC. This sequence encodes CASSLLPQGTYEQYF.

This clonotype occurred many times. The rearrangement uses TRBV2 and TRBJ1-1; 8 positions agree with TRBD1. After removal of 8 bases from V and 3 bases from J, the junction contained 8 bases not matched to a gene. CDR3 size: 14 residues. Germline CDR1 reads SNHLY; CDR2 reads FYNNEI. The CDR3 sequence is CASDLTGVDTEAFF. DNA of the CDR3: TGTGCCAGCGATTTGACAGGGGTAGACACTGAAGCTTTCTTT.